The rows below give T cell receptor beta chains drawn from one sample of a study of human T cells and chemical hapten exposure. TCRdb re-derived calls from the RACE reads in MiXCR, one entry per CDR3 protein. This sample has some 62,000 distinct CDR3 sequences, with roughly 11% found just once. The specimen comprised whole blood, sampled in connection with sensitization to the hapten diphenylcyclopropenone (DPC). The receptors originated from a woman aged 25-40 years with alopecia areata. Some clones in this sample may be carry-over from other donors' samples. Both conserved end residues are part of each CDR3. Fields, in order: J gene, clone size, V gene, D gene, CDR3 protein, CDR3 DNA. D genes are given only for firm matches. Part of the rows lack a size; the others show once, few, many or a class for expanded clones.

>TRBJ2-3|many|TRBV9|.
CASSYMEGETDTQYF
TGTGCCAGCAGCTACATGGAGGGAGAGACAGATACGCAGTATTTT
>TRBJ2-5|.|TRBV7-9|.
CASSRPAALQETQYF
TGTGCCAGCAGCCGCCCGGCTGCCCTCCAAGAGACCCAGTACTTC
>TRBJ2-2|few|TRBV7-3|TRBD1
CASSLGTGSTGELFF
TGTGCCAGCAGCTTGGGGACAGGATCCACCGGGGAGCTGTTTTTT
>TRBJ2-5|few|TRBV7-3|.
CASSLRRETQYF
TGTGCCAGCAGCTTAAGGCGGGAGACCCAGTACTTC
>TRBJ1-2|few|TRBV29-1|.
CSVELGASGYTF
TGCAGCGTTGAACTGGGGGCGAGTGGCTACACCTTC
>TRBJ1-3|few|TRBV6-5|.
CASSYTPMQVGGNTIYF
TGTGCCAGCAGTTATACCCCAATGCAGGTTGGAGGAAACACCATATATTTT
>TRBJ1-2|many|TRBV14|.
CASSQTDYGYTF
TGTGCCAGCAGCCAAACGGACTATGGCTACACCTTC
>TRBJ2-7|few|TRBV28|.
CASRLWTASSYEQYF
TGTGCCAGCAGACTATGGACGGCGAGCTCCTACGAGCAGTACTTC
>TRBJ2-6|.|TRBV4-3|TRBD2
CASSQDRAGTGANVLTF
TGCGCCAGCAGCCAAGATCGAGCGGGAACGGGGGCCAACGTCCTGACTTTC
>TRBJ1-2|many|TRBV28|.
CASVQGGYGYTF
TGTGCCAGCGTACAGGGAGGCTATGGCTACACCTTC
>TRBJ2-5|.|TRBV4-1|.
CASSQDPDNPQETQYF
TGCGCCAGCAGCCAAGATCCCGACAACCCCCAAGAGACCCAGTACTTC
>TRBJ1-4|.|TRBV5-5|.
CASSLTGREKLFF
TGTGCCAGCAGCTTGACAGGCCGAGAAAAACTGTTTTTT